This T cell receptor (beta chain) was sequenced in a study of identical twins. The V and J ends lost 6 bases and 5 bases respectively, with 20 bases between them. The CDR3 is 15 amino acids. From germline, CDR1 is MNHEY and CDR2 SVGAGI. MiXCR, applied by TCRdb to the 5' RACE reads, yields one record per CDR3 protein. In the table there are a few hundred thousand distinct CDR3 sequences, 6.5% to 9.5% of which are singletons. Study findings and constraints: Cord blood's abundant beta clonotypes had fewer insertions, unlike memory repertoires. It was possible that invariant MAIT and iNKT cells partly confounded the zero-insertion analyses.

This clonotype was counted a few times. Antigen specificity is unknown. Healthy Caucasian donors formed the entire cohort. This sample was also put to use in a study of yellow fever vaccine responses in identical twins.

The sample comprised CD8+ T cells sorted from blood. The receptor comes from a woman aged 18-29 years in good health. The chain combines TRBV6-5 with TRBJ2-7; a possible D gene is TRBD2 (6 bases). CDR3 region: CASSFTSSLRDEQYF. The CDR3 nucleotides are TGTGCCAGCAGCTTTACTAGCTCCCTTCGGGACGAGCAGTACTTC.